The clone carrying this T cell receptor (beta chain) was recorded once. Its antigen is not identified. Surgery cases with the highest brain T cell transcript signatures were chosen for sequencing. Pre-surgery treatment included at least one anti-epileptic drug. CDR3 length: 16 amino acids. The germline V gene encodes CDR1 LGHNA and CDR2 YNFKEQ. V lost 0 bases, J lost 5 bases, and 9 bases stayed unmatched. This entry is derived from a study of brain T cells in children with intractable seizures. Study-level results: Only CDR3 sequence similarity suggested viral specificity, without known HCMV serostatus. Pre-surgery blood may have been undersampled, hiding some clones.

Data came from immunoSEQ multiplex PCR; TCRdb stores just in-frame clones and leaves some out. The table lists tens of thousands of clones, approximately 94% of them singletons. The chain employs TRBV4-2 and TRBJ2-5; 7 bases are a match to TRBD2. The source of this sequence is a boy aged 5 to 17 with focal cortical dysplasia and intractable seizures. The starting material was peripheral blood, obtained at surgery. The CDR3 coding sequence is TGTGCCAGCAGCCAAGATCTAGCAAGGGGAGGGGAGACCCAGTACTTC. Translating gives CASSQDLARGGETQYF.